Listed below are T cell receptor beta chains from one sample, sequenced in a study of a mutant IDH1 vaccine in newly diagnosed glioma. Clones were sequenced by immunoSEQ multiplex PCR, and TCRdb holds only the in-frame ones, with some missing. The sample holds over 50,000 clones, about 87% seen once. The antigens of these receptors remain unknown. The material was PBMCs, obtained from a glioma patient whose treatment included an IDH1 peptide vaccine. These receptors were collected from a woman between 35 and 50 years old with glioma. Both conserved end residues are part of each CDR3. A D gene is named only where the DNA matches it firmly. Clone size is not always given. Where it is, it says once, few, many or a class for expanded clones.

CASTPGQGTDTQYF,TGTGCCAGCACCCCGGGACAGGGAACAGATACGCAGTATTTT,TRBD1,TRBV7-2,TRBJ2-3,.
CASSGGTGRSNYGYTF,TGTGCCAGCAGCGGAGGGACGGGTCGATCTAACTATGGCTACACCTTC,.,TRBV5-6,TRBJ1-2,.
CASSIKSGGSYEQYF,TGTGCCAGTAGTATTAAGTCAGGGGGGTCCTACGAGCAGTACTTC,.,TRBV19,TRBJ2-7,few
CASTQDLASTDTQYF,TGTGCCAGCACCCAGGACCTTGCTAGCACAGATACGCAGTATTTT,.,TRBV6-6,TRBJ2-3,.
CASSSASTDTQYF,TGTGCCAGCAGCTCGGCTAGCACAGATACGCAGTATTTT,.,TRBV5-4,TRBJ2-3,.
CASYLGSSGRYQETQYF,TGTGCCAGCTATCTCGGGTCTAGCGGAAGGTACCAAGAGACCCAGTACTTC,TRBD2,TRBV4-2,TRBJ2-5,.
CASSARGGRTDTQYF,TGTGCCAGCAGCGCCCGGGGGGGCCGCACAGATACGCAGTATTTT,TRBD2,TRBV9,TRBJ2-3,.
CASSEGPRPETQYF,TGTGCCAGCAGTGAAGGCCCCAGACCGGAGACCCAGTACTTC,.,TRBV25-1,TRBJ2-5,.
CASSIISGSSYNEQFF,TGTGCCAGTAGTATCATCAGCGGGAGCTCCTACAATGAGCAGTTCTTC,TRBD2,TRBV19,TRBJ2-1,.
CASSLDNYGYTF,TGTGCCAGCAGTTTAGACAACTATGGCTACACCTTC,.,TRBV28,TRBJ1-2,.
CASSKVGGARETQYF,TGCGCCAGCAGCAAGGTAGGGGGGGCACGAGAGACCCAGTACTTC,.,TRBV5-1,TRBJ2-5,.
CASSIRRSDLWHTEAFF,TGTGCCAGTAGTATAAGGAGGTCGGACTTATGGCACACTGAAGCTTTCTTT,.,TRBV19,TRBJ1-1,once
CASSYWGGEKLFF,TGTGCCAGCAGTTACTGGGGAGGCGAAAAACTGTTTTTT,.,TRBV6-5,TRBJ1-4,.
CASSPGGGRGSEQYF,TGCGCCAGTTCCCCTGGCGGCGGGAGGGGATCCGAGCAGTACTTC,TRBD2,TRBV5-1,TRBJ2-7,.
CASSYRGLSWEQFF,TGTGCCAGCAGTTACCGGGGGCTCTCCTGGGAGCAGTTCTTC,.,TRBV6-5,TRBJ2-1,.
CASSYSSSGNTIYF,TGTGCCAGCAGTTACAGTAGCTCTGGAAACACCATATATTTT,.,TRBV6-5,TRBJ1-3,.
CASSLEEGASYEQYF,TGTGCCAGCAGCTTAGAAGAGGGAGCCTCCTACGAGCAGTACTTC,.,TRBV11-2,TRBJ2-7,.
CASSSRYTGELFF,TGTGCCAGCAGCTCCCGGTACACCGGGGAGCTGTTTTTT,.,TRBV7-2,TRBJ2-2,once
CASSDQVGNQPQHF,TGTGCCAGCAGTGATCAAGTAGGCAATCAGCCCCAGCATTTT,.,TRBV2,TRBJ1-5,.
CASSDSSSNQPQHF,TGTGCCAGCAGTGACTCGAGTAGCAATCAGCCCCAGCATTTT,.,TRBV6-1,TRBJ1-5,.
CAISDRTGSTEAFF,TGTGCCATCAGTGATCGTACGGGGTCCACTGAAGCTTTCTTT,.,TRBV10-3,TRBJ1-1,few
CASSSISGGNTDTQYF,TGTGCCAGCAGCTCTATTAGCGGGGGGAACACAGATACGCAGTATTTT,TRBD2,TRBV11-3,TRBJ2-3,.
CASSSHSGTTYEQYF,TGTGCCAGCAGTTCCCACTCCGGGACTACCTACGAGCAGTACTTC,TRBD2,TRBV27,TRBJ2-7,.